This section outlines one T cell receptor beta chain sequence together with its context. This entry is derived from a study of immune characterization of retroperitoneal liposarcoma. TCRdb ran MiXCR on the PCR reads and lists one entry per CDR3 protein. Of around 11,000 distinct CDR3 sequences listed, around a third are singletons. Germline V gene data show CDR1 as MNHGY and CDR2 as SAAAGT. Trimming left V 7 bases short and J 0 bases short, with 19 bases between. The CDR3 spans 17 residues. This sequence originates from a male donor with retroperitoneal liposarcoma. The sequenced sample consisted of tumor tissue. The chain has TRBV6-8 and TRBJ2-4, with D possibly matching TRBD1 (6 bases). The CDR3 protein is CASKNLQGILAKNIQYF. The CDR3 bases are TGTGCCAGCAAGAACCTGCAGGGGATACTAGCCAAAAACATTCAGTACTTC.